These 10 T cell receptor beta chains were sequenced from one sample in a study of cytomegalovirus exposure and HLA in healthy donors. PCR used 60 Vbeta primers and 13 Jbeta primers. Libraries were prepared by immunoSEQ multiplex PCR; TCRdb keeps only in-frame clonotypes and omits some of them. The sample yields 150,000 to 200,000 clones, around four fifths seen once. The source material was PBMCs. The receptors were sampled from a girl aged 5 to 17 in good health and CMV-seropositive.

The chain carries TRBV7-2 and TRBJ1-1, with D hard to call. The germline gives CDR1 SGHTA, CDR2 FQGNSA. Deletions cut 7 bases from V and 2 bases from J, with 11 bases between. CDR3 length equals 13 residues. The CDR3 DNA reads as TGTGCCAGCACAACTTACGTTAACACTGAAGCTTTCTTT. Its protein is CASTTYVNTEAFF.

This rearrangement joins TRBV29-1 to TRBJ2-5; 8 bases align to TRBD1. The germline V gene has CDR1 SQVTM and CDR2 ANQGSEA. The CDR3 runs to 14 residues. V trimming: 7 bases; J trimming: 5 bases; junction bases outside the gene matches: 12. This chain's CDR3 is CSGINDRGRETQYF. The CDR3 DNA sequence: TGCAGCGGGATTAATGACAGGGGTCGGGAGACCCAGTACTTC.

This clone was seen just once. This chain uses TRBV18 with TRBJ2-1; 9 bases are a match to TRBD1. Germline values: CDR1 KGHSH, CDR2 LQKENI. This CDR3 contains 17 residues. J was trimmed by 0 bases and V by 4 bases; bases with no gene match: 7. This chain's CDR3 is CASSLTGTGSSYNEQFF. CDR3 bases: TGTGCCAGCTCACTTACCGGGACAGGGAGCTCCTACAATGAGCAGTTCTTC. Supplemented by reference TRBV18 and TRBJ2-1, the full variable domain reads NAGVMQNPRHLVRRRGQEARLRCSPMKGHSHVYWYRQLPEEGLKFMVYLQKENIIDESGMPKERFSAEFPKEGPSILRIQQVVRGDSAAYFCASSLTGTGSSYNEQFFGPGTRLTVL.

The chain couples TRBV7-3 to TRBJ2-5; maybe TRBD1 (5 bases). The germline V gene encodes CDR1 SGHTA and CDR2 FQGTGA. The CDR3 totals 13 residues. The V end was cut by 1 base, the J end by 4 bases, with 7 bases between. The CDR3 sequence is CASSLNDRETQYF. The CDR3 nucleotides read TGTGCCAGCAGCTTAAATGACAGAGAGACCCAGTACTTC.

This rearrangement joins TRBV29-1 to TRBJ1-2; perhaps TRBD1 as D (5 bases). The CDR3 runs to 14 residues. Germline CDR1 SQVTM, CDR2 ANQGSEA. Trimming took 4 bases from V and 0 from J, leaving 12 bases between them. The CDR3 region has the DNA TGCAGCGTTGGAGCGACAGAAGCTAACTATGGCTACACCTTC. The encoded protein is CSVGATEANYGYTF.

V gene TRBV11-2 combines with J gene TRBJ2-7, with 14 bases that match TRBD2. V lost 5 bases and J lost 2; bases outside the gene matches: 14. The CDR3 is 19 amino acids. CDR1 and CDR2 from the germline V gene are SGHAT and FQNNGV. The CDR3 DNA reads TGTGCCAGCAGCCCGATAAGTCGGACTAGCGGGGGGACCCCCTACGAGCAGTACTTC. Its translation: CASSPISRTSGGTPYEQYF. Supplemented by reference TRBV11-2 and TRBJ2-7, the full variable domain reads EAGVAQSPRYKIIEKRQSVAFWCNPISGHATLYWYQQILGQGPKLLIQFQNNGVVDDSQLPKDRFSAERLKGVDSTLKIQPAKLEDSAVYLCASSPISRTSGGTPYEQYFGPGTRLTVT.

Only one count was recorded for this clone. CDR3 sequence (DNA): TGTGCCAGCAGCCCGAGGGCAGGGGAGGCTTTCTTT. This gives the protein CASSPRAGEAFF. V and J are TRBV7-6 and TRBJ1-1; weak D call: TRBD1 (6 bases). Trimming left V 5 bases short and J 11 bases short, with 15 bases between. CDR3 length equals 12 residues. Germline V CDR1 and CDR2: SGHVS, FNYEAQ.

The CDR3 DNA is TGTGCCAGCAGCTTGGCGGTAGGGAGCGGCTCTGAAGCTTTCTTT. Its protein product is CASSLAVGSGSEAFF. This chain links TRBV5-5 with TRBJ1-1; D uncertain. Germline CDR1 and CDR2: SGHKS and YYEKEE (reference sequence). V was pared by 0 bases and J by 6 bases, with 15 bases between. The CDR3 covers 15 residues.

This sequence joins TRBV6-1 and TRBJ1-1, with TRBD1 as a possible D gene (5 bases). V shed 5 bases and J shed 5 bases, with 12 bases lying between them. Per germline, CDR1 MNHNS and CDR2 SASEGT. The CDR3 is made up of 13 amino acids. This CDR3 is CASSRDLMTEAFF. CDR3 DNA sequence: TGTGCCAGCAGTCGGGACTTGATGACTGAAGCTTTCTTT.

The chain combines TRBV6-5 with TRBJ2-5; tentative D call: TRBD1 (6 bases). Per germline, CDR1 MNHEY and CDR2 SVGAGI. The V end lost 0 bases, the J end lost 5 bases, and 13 bases lay between the germline ends. The CDR3 is 15 residues long. This chain's CDR3 is CASSYSQGFGETQYF. In DNA form, the CDR3 reads TGTGCCAGCAGTTACTCTCAGGGGTTCGGCGAGACCCAGTACTTC.